The source of this TCR beta chain is a study of shared clonotypes between healthy human individuals. The assay was immunoSEQ multiplex PCR, and TCRdb's table has in-frame clones only and misses some. The sample lists about 380,000 clones, approximately 96% occurring once. The CDR3 contains 13 residues. The germline CDR1 and CDR2 sequences are KGHSH and LQKENI. Trimming took 0 bases from V and 3 from J, leaving 5 bases between them. The chain carries TRBV18 and TRBJ1-2; tentative D call: TRBD1 (5 bases). The sequencing input was memory CD8+ T cells sorted from blood. The subset: CD45RO+ cells pooled with CCR7-negative TemRA cells. The clonotype was recovered from a man between 25 and 39 years old in good health. The CDR3 protein is CASSPPGDYGYTF. DNA of the CDR3: TGTGCCAGCTCACCACCAGGGGACTATGGCTACACCTTC. Variable domain in full (rest from reference TRBV18 and TRBJ1-2): NAGVMQNPRHLVRRRGQEARLRCSPMKGHSHVYWYRQLPEEGLKFMVYLQKENIIDESGMPKERFSAEFPKEGPSILRIQQVVRGDSAAYFCASSPPGDYGYTFGSGTRLTVV.